This is a list of T cell receptor beta chains from one sample in a study of blood T cell repertoires in COVID-19. TCRdb's table, derived via immunoSEQ multiplex PCR, lists solely in-frame clones and lacks some. The sample yields under 250,000 clones, roughly four fifths seen once. Sequences were obtained from peripheral blood. The receptors shown here come from a man in his fifties or sixties with active or convalescent COVID-19. The CDR3 runs from the conserved cysteine through the conserved F or W. Fields, in order: clone size, J gene, D gene, V gene, CDR3 protein, CDR3 DNA. The D gene is left open where the match is weak. Clone size is given for some rows only: seen once, a few or many times, or a class if the clone is expanded.

.,TRBJ2-2,TRBD1,TRBV4-1,CASSLGTALAGELFF,TGCGCCAGCAGCCTCGGGACAGCACTCGCCGGGGAGCTGTTTTTT
.,TRBJ2-1,.,TRBV4-1,CASSQETGGHRNEQFF,TGCGCCAGCAGCCAAGAGACCGGGGGGCATAGGAATGAGCAGTTCTTC
.,TRBJ2-7,TRBD1,TRBV4-1,CASSQPGQGVYEQYF,TGCGCCAGCAGCCAGCCCGGACAGGGTGTTTACGAGCAGTACTTC
.,TRBJ1-1,.,TRBV25-1,CASIKTAGTEAFF,TGTGCCAGCATAAAGACAGCGGGCACTGAAGCTTTCTTT
.,TRBJ2-7,.,TRBV24-1,CATSAVRADEQYF,TGTGCCACCAGTGCTGTCAGGGCGGACGAGCAGTACTTC
.,TRBJ1-1,.,TRBV7-3,CASSLMPVNTEAFF,TGTGCCAGCAGCTTAATGCCGGTGAACACTGAAGCTTTCTTT
once,TRBJ2-3,TRBD2,TRBV27,CASSLIPGGIDTQYF,TGTGCCAGCAGTTTAATCCCCGGGGGGATAGATACGCAGTATTTT
.,TRBJ2-1,TRBD2,TRBV5-1,CASSLELAGYNEQFF,TGCGCCAGCAGCTTGGAACTAGCGGGATACAATGAGCAGTTCTTC
.,TRBJ1-2,TRBD1,TRBV19,CASSVQGAGYGYTF,TGTGCCAGTAGTGTACAGGGGGCAGGTTATGGCTACACCTTC
.,TRBJ2-1,.,TRBV12-1,CASSFRGIYNEQFF,TGTGCCAGCAGCTTTAGGGGGATTTACAATGAGCAGTTCTTC
.,TRBJ2-3,TRBD1,TRBV5-4,CASSLGLTGTASTDTQYF,TGTGCCAGCAGCTTGGGCCTAACCGGGACAGCGAGCACAGATACGCAGTATTTT
.,TRBJ1-2,TRBD1,TRBV5-1,CASSSQGAIGYTF,TGCGCCAGCAGCTCACAGGGGGCGATTGGCTACACCTTC
.,TRBJ2-1,TRBD2,TRBV4-2,CASSLAGQSSYNEQFF,TGTGCCAGCAGCTTAGCGGGGCAGAGCTCCTACAATGAGCAGTTCTTC
.,TRBJ1-2,TRBD1,TRBV30,CAWSVPRTGANYGYTF,TGTGCCTGGAGTGTACCCCGGACAGGAGCTAACTATGGCTACACCTTC
.,TRBJ2-7,.,TRBV7-2,CASSLASQIASYEQYF,TGTGCCAGCAGCTTAGCGTCCCAGATAGCTTCCTACGAGCAGTACTTC
.,TRBJ2-1,.,TRBV19,CASSVVSGQGGGNEQFF,TGTGCCAGTAGTGTGGTCAGTGGTCAGGGAGGGGGCAATGAGCAGTTCTTC
.,TRBJ2-2,.,TRBV12-3/TRBV12-4,CASSTNTGELFF,TGTGCCAGCAGTACAAACACCGGGGAGCTGTTTTTT
.,TRBJ1-1,.,TRBV7-5,CVRSLRRTRGLNTEAFF,TGTGTCAGAAGCTTACGGAGAACGCGGGGCCTGAACACTGAAGCTTTCTTT
.,TRBJ2-1,.,TRBV30,CAWRWDGGLDNEQFF,TGTGCCTGGAGATGGGACGGGGGGCTGGACAATGAGCAGTTCTTC
.,TRBJ2-1,.,TRBV7-2,CASSDTSSVEQFF,TGTGCCAGCAGCGACACTAGCTCCGTTGAGCAGTTCTTC
few,TRBJ1-6,.,TRBV30,CAWSMFSELLHF,TGTGCCTGGAGTATGTTCAGCGAGCTCCTCCACTTT
.,TRBJ1-3,.,TRBV9,CASSPRWGVSGNTIYF,TGTGCCAGCAGCCCCCGTTGGGGGGTCTCTGGAAACACCATATATTTT
.,TRBJ1-6,.,TRBV9,CASSGGAQARASPLHF,TGTGCCAGCAGCGGCGGGGCGCAGGCCCGAGCGTCACCCCTCCACTTT
.,TRBJ2-5,TRBD2,TRBV20-1,CSASLGLAGETQYF,TGCAGTGCTAGTCTGGGACTAGCTGGGGAGACCCAGTACTTC
once,TRBJ1-2,TRBD1,TRBV10-3,CAITPGQGPPGGGYTF,TGTGCCATCACCCCGGGACAGGGGCCGCCGGGGGGTGGCTACACCTTC
.,TRBJ1-2,TRBD1,TRBV30,CAWSAGGEAYGYTF,TGTGCCTGGAGTGCAGGGGGAGAGGCCTATGGCTACACCTTC
many,TRBJ2-3,.,TRBV7-2,CASSPAGRGLTDTQYF,TGTGCCAGCAGCCCAGCGGGGCGGGGGCTCACAGATACGCAGTATTTT
.,TRBJ2-5,.,TRBV19,CATAQDGETQYF,TGTGCCACCGCCCAGGATGGAGAGACCCAGTACTTC
.,TRBJ2-2,TRBD1,TRBV7-2,CASSSGQGGTGELFF,TGTGCCAGCAGCTCTGGACAGGGTGGTACCGGGGAGCTGTTTTTT
.,TRBJ2-7,.,TRBV7-6,CANSLAPNSYEQYF,TGTGCTAACAGTCTAGCGCCGAACTCCTACGAGCAGTACTTC